This TCR beta chain appears in the sequencing data of a study of radiation and T cells in renal cell carcinoma. General study results and limits: No pretreatment tumor biopsies were available for baseline clonotypes.

Sample time point: blood 4 weeks post-SBRT, at nephrectomy. Specified treatment: 15 Gy SBRT to primary tumor, nephrectomy 4 weeks later. Nephrectomy followed 15 Gy stereotactic body radiation by 4 weeks. Sequencing used immunoSEQ multiplex PCR; TCRdb keeps in-frame clones, though not all of them. The sample contains 150,000 or so clones, 88% of which appear only once. About this clone itself: The antigen is unknown.

V gave up 0 bases and J gave up 7 bases; unmatched junction bases: 15. The CDR3 consists of 18 residues. Germline CDR1 MGHRA, CDR2 YSYEKL. The input for sequencing was blood, taken from a patient whose treatment included radiotherapy and nephrectomy. The gene calls are TRBV4-1 and TRBJ1-5, with 7 bases fitting TRBD1. This receptor was taken from a woman in her forties or fifties with renal cell carcinoma. The CDR3 DNA follows: TGCGCCAGCAGCCAAGATAGGCCCCTTGAGGGGGCGGAACAGCCCCAGCATTTT. Its protein product is CASSQDRPLEGAEQPQHF.